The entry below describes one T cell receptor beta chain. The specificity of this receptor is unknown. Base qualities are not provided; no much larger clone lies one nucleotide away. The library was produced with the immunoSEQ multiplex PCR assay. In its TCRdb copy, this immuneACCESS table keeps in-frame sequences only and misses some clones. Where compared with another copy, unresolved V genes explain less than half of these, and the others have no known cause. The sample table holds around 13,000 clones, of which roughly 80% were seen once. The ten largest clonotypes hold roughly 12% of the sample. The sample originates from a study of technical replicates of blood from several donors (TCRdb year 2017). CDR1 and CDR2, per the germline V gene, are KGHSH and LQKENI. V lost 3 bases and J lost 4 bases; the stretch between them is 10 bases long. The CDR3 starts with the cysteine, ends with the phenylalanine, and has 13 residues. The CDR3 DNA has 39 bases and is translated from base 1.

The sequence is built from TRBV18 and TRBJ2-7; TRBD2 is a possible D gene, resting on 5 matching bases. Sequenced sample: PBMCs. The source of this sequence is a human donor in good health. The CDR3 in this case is CASSPLEGYEQYF. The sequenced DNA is TGTGCCAGCTCACCTCTCGAGGGTTACGAGCAGTACTTC.